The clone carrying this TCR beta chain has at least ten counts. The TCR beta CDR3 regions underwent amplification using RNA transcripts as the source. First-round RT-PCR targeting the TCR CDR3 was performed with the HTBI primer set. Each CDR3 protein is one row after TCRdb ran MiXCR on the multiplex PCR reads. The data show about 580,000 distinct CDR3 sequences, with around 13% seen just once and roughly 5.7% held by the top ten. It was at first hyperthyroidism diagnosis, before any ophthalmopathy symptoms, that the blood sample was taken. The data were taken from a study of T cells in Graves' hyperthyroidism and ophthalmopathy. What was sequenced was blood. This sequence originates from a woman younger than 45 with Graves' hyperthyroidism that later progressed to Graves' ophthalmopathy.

For the CDR3, the DNA is TGTGCCAGCAGTTACTCACCGGGCACCCAAGAGACCCAGTACTTC. Protein: CASSYSPGTQETQYF. The rearrangement links TRBV6-5 to TRBJ2-5; D is unresolved. CDR1 is MNHEY, CDR2 SVGAGI, per germline. The germline V and J ends were trimmed by 0 bases and 1 base, with 9 bases remaining between them. The CDR3 has 15 residues.